The 17 T cell receptor beta chains below were found in one sample sequenced in a study of blood T cells in healthy people across ages. A J-beta primer mix and a sample-barcoded 5' primer were used in a second PCR of about 7 to 12 cycles. TCRdb recomputed calls from the 5' RACE reads with MiXCR, one row per CDR3 protein. The sample has some 890,000 distinct CDR3 sequences, about 27% seen once; the top ten hold 10%. Separately, the same data were catalogued under a study of T cells of mothers and their children.

The material sequenced was blood. These receptors came from a woman in her 40s in good health.

In this sample, this clonotype turned up many times. The chain recombines TRBV7-9 with TRBJ2-5; 8 bases match TRBD1. The CDR3 is made up of 14 amino acids. V dropped 5 bases and J dropped 5; count of bases not matched to a gene: 7. The germline V gene encodes CDR1 SEHNR and CDR2 FQNEAQ (reference sequence). CDR3 in amino acids: CASSPQGARETQYF. As DNA, the CDR3 is TGTGCCAGCAGCCCCCAGGGGGCGCGGGAGACCCAGTACTTC.

A note on this clonotype: The junction and the germline gene differ at one end; a read error may be behind it. J is TRBJ1-2 and V is TRBV7-9, with D perhaps matching TRBD1 (6 bases). CDR1 SEHNR and CDR2 FQNEAQ come from the germline V gene (reference sequence). The CDR3 covers 14 residues. This CDR3 is CASSHGQLNYGHTF. The DNA of the CDR3 is TGTGCCAGCAGCCATGGACAGTTAAACTATGGCCACACCTTC.

This clonotype has a count of ten or more. The chain is built from TRBV29-1 and TRBJ2-3, with 8 positions matching TRBD2. Looked up from germline, CDR1 is SQVTM and CDR2 is ANQGSEA. Unmatched junction bases numbered 6, after V lost 2 bases and J lost 2 bases. There are 15 residues in the CDR3. The CDR3 coding sequence is TGCAGCGTTGAATCCAGCGGGGGTTACACAGATACGCAGTATTTT. This gives the protein CSVESSGGYTDTQYF.

This clonotype was observed many times. This rearrangement joins TRBV5-1 to TRBJ2-7, with 7 bases that match TRBD1. CDR1 is SGHRS and CDR2 is YFSETQ in the germline V gene. The CDR3 length is 14 residues. V was clipped by 3 bases and J by 4 bases; unmatched bases: 7. The CDR3 nucleotides read TGCGCCAGCAGCTCCGATACGACAGGGTACGAGCAGTACTTC. It yields the protein CASSSDTTGYEQYF.

This clonotype was seen a handful of times. The chain is built from TRBV12-3 or TRBV12-4 and TRBJ2-7, with a possible D match to TRBD1 (5 bases). This CDR3 spans 13 amino acids. V lost 5 bases to trimming and J lost 3 bases, with 11 bases between them. CDR3 DNA: TGTGCCAGCAGTAAGCACAGGAGCTACGAGCAGTACTTC. This sequence encodes CASSKHRSYEQYF.

Regarding this clonotype: The junction differs from germline at one of its ends, possibly a read error. The CDR3 spells CAGSLQPAYGYTF. CDR3 bases: TGTGCCGGCAGCTTACAGCCAGCCTATGGCTACACCTTC. The rearrangement joins TRBV11-2 to TRBJ1-2; D unclear. CDR1 and CDR2 from the germline V gene are SGHAT and FQNNGV. This CDR3 has 13 residues.

The V and J genes are TRBV19 and TRBJ2-1; 9 nucleotides line up with TRBD2. This CDR3 region has 18 residues. V trimming: 2 bases; J trimming: 6 bases; junction bases outside the gene matches: 14. Germline loops: CDR1 LNHDA, CDR2 SQIVND (reference sequence). The CDR3 nucleotides read TGTGCCAGTAGTATACGGGGCTTGTGGGCTAGCGGGGTCAATGAGCAGTTCTTC. The encoded protein is CASSIRGLWASGVNEQFF.

The gene calls are TRBV5-6 and TRBJ2-7, with a weak D call TRBD1 (6 bases). The CDR3 has 17 residues. From germline, CDR1 is SGHDT and CDR2 YYEEEE. Trimming shortened V by 4 bases and J by 2 bases, and 22 bases separated the two germline ends. The CDR3 DNA reads as TGTGCCAGCAGCCCAGAGGGCCTTGGCAGGGGACCCTACGAGCAGTACTTC. This translates into CASSPEGLGRGPYEQYF.

This clonotype was seen a few times. CDR3 sequence reads: CASSLGAGRRTEAFF. The CDR3, as DNA: TGTGCCAGCAGTTTAGGAGCAGGGCGTAGGACTGAAGCTTTCTTT. This sequence joins TRBV27 and TRBJ1-1; D may be TRBD1 (5 bases). CDR1 is MNHEY, CDR2 SMNVEV, per germline (reference sequence). V was pared by 2 bases and J by 5 bases, with 15 bases between. This CDR3 has 15 amino acids.

Of note for this clonotype: A much bigger clone sits one base away, suggesting this may be a read error. The chain carries TRBV3-1 and TRBJ2-1, with 7 bases matching TRBD1. V shed 1 base and J 13 bases; nucleotides not matched to a gene: 4. In germline, CDR1 is LGHDT, CDR2 YNNKEL (reference sequence). The CDR3 consists of 12 residues. CDR3 loop: CASSQVRGTQFF. CDR3 DNA: TGTGCCAGCAGCCAAGTCAGGGGGACCCAGTTCTTC.

This clonotype has ten or more counts. The chain is built from TRBV29-1 and TRBJ2-1; perhaps TRBD1 as D (6 bases). The V and J ends lost 4 bases and 2 bases respectively, with 12 bases between them. Germline V gives CDR1 SQVTM, CDR2 ANQGSEA. The CDR3 covers 14 residues. The CDR3 coding sequence is TGCAGCGTTGGCGGACAGAACGCCTACAATGAGCAGTTCTTC. Translating it yields CSVGGQNAYNEQFF.

V and J are TRBV9 and TRBJ2-4; D is perhaps TRBD2 (5 bases). The germline V gene encodes CDR1 SGDLS and CDR2 YYNGEE. There are 20 residues in the CDR3. The V end lost 3 bases, the J end lost 1 base, and 26 bases lay between the germline ends. CDR3 sequence: CASSASEGSPSAGAKNIQYF. As DNA, the CDR3 is TGTGCCAGCAGCGCCTCCGAGGGCAGCCCCTCCGCGGGTGCCAAAAACATTCAGTACTTC.

About this clonotype itself: Given a much more abundant clone one base away, this may be a read error. The chain has TRBV20-1 and TRBJ2-7, with D perhaps TRBD2 (5 bases). CDR1 and CDR2 from the germline V gene are DFQATT and SNEGSKA (reference sequence). V shed 8 bases and J shed 2 bases, with 22 bases lying between them. There are 15 residues in the CDR3. The CDR3 DNA reads as TGCAGTACTCGTCGAGTCGTCGAGGGAACCTACGAGCAGTACTTC. Translation gives CSTRRVVEGTYEQYF.

The rearrangement joins TRBV14 to TRBJ1-6; the D gene is possibly TRBD1 (6 bases). Germline CDR1 is SGHDN and CDR2 is FVKESK. Trimming pared 4 bases from V and 7 bases from J, leaving 14 bases between. This CDR3 has 15 amino acids. The CDR3 region is CASSRLGGYNSPLHF. The CDR3 DNA is TGTGCCAGCAGCCGCCTCGGGGGCTACAATTCACCCCTCCACTTT.

This clonotype was counted many times. The V call is TRBV12-3 or TRBV12-4, the J call TRBJ1-2, with D tentatively TRBD1 (6 bases). The CDR3 covers 15 residues. Trimming stripped 1 base from V and 4 bases from J, with 13 bases between. CDR3 sequence reads: CASSLEGTSSYGYTF. DNA for the CDR3: TGTGCCAGCAGTTTAGAAGGGACAAGTAGCTATGGCTACACCTTC.

A remark on this clonotype: Sequence at one end of the junction differs from germline and may be a read error. The chain couples TRBV20-1 to TRBJ2-1; TRBD1 matches 10 bases. Germline V lookup: CDR1 DFQATT, CDR2 SNEGSKA (reference sequence). There are 16 residues in the CDR3. The CDR3 spells CGARANDRGRRNEQFF. DNA for the CDR3: TGCGGTGCTAGGGCTAATGACAGGGGGCGCCGTAATGAGCAGTTCTTC.

This clonotype was counted many times. The V gene is TRBV29-1, the J gene TRBJ1-4; D might be TRBD1 (5 bases). The CDR3 contains 13 residues. Germline V CDR1 and CDR2: SQVTM, ANQGSEA. V lost 1 base and J 8 bases, leaving 11 bases between the germline ends. CDR3 in DNA: TGCAGCGTTGAAGGAGGGGAAGGGGAAAAACTGTTTTTT. Encoded protein: CSVEGGEGEKLFF.